This is a list of T cell receptor beta chains from one sample in a study of OX40 agonist ivuxolimab in advanced cancers. TCRdb keeps only in-frame clones here, not all; method: immunoSEQ multiplex PCR. The repertoire holds 52,000 or so clones, with approximately 80% as singletons. The sample here was CD4+ or CD8+ T cells sorted from blood, taken in a trial of the OX40 agonist ivuxolimab. Receptor source: an adult with an advanced solid tumor such as melanoma, head and neck, liver or kidney cancer. Both conserved end residues are part of each CDR3. The D gene is left open where the match is weak. Clone size, where shown, is once, few, many, or a class for clones that have expanded.

j_gene: TRBJ2-1; v_gene: TRBV9; abundance: NA; d_gene: NA; CDR3aa: CASSVEGLDYNEQFF; CDR3nt: TGTGCCAGCAGCGTAGAAGGACTGGATTACAATGAGCAGTTCTTC
j_gene: TRBJ2-5; v_gene: TRBV5-4; abundance: few; d_gene: NA; CDR3aa: CASSSPQVETQYF; CDR3nt: TGTGCCAGCAGCTCACCCCAGGTAGAGACCCAGTACTTC
j_gene: TRBJ2-5; v_gene: TRBV6-1; abundance: NA; d_gene: TRBD1; CDR3aa: CASRPDRDGAETQYF; CDR3nt: TGTGCCAGCAGGCCCGACAGGGATGGCGCGGAGACCCAGTACTTC
j_gene: TRBJ2-3; v_gene: TRBV5-5; abundance: NA; d_gene: TRBD2; CDR3aa: CASSLAGRGKTDTQYF; CDR3nt: TGTGCCAGCAGCTTGGCCGGGAGGGGCAAGACAGATACGCAGTATTTT
j_gene: TRBJ1-6; v_gene: TRBV11-2; abundance: few; d_gene: NA; CDR3aa: CASRPPGNSPLHF; CDR3nt: TGTGCCAGCAGGCCCCCAGGGAACTCACCCCTCCACTTT
j_gene: TRBJ2-3; v_gene: TRBV7-9; abundance: NA; d_gene: TRBD2; CDR3aa: CASSPAGLAGARNTQYF; CDR3nt: TGTGCCAGCAGCCCAGCCGGGCTAGCGGGGGCCCGAAATACGCAGTATTTT
j_gene: TRBJ2-2; v_gene: TRBV7-2; abundance: NA; d_gene: TRBD2; CDR3aa: CASTPTGGTGELFF; CDR3nt: TGTGCCAGCACCCCCACGGGGGGTACCGGGGAGCTGTTTTTT
j_gene: TRBJ2-2; v_gene: TRBV11-2; abundance: NA; d_gene: TRBD2; CDR3aa: CASSLGGGAVGELFF; CDR3nt: TGTGCCAGCAGCTTAGGCGGGGGGGCCGTCGGGGAGCTGTTTTTT
j_gene: TRBJ1-5; v_gene: TRBV7-9; abundance: NA; d_gene: NA; CDR3aa: CASSPGGGGNQPQHF; CDR3nt: TGTGCCAGCAGCCCCGGCGGGGGAGGCAATCAGCCCCAGCATTTT
j_gene: TRBJ1-5; v_gene: TRBV4-1; abundance: NA; d_gene: NA; CDR3aa: CASSQSSHSNQPQHF; CDR3nt: TGCGCCAGCAGCCAATCCAGCCATAGCAATCAGCCCCAGCATTTT
j_gene: TRBJ1-5; v_gene: TRBV29-1; abundance: NA; d_gene: NA; CDR3aa: CSPGGNQPQHF; CDR3nt: TGCAGCCCAGGGGGCAATCAGCCCCAGCATTTT
j_gene: TRBJ1-1; v_gene: TRBV19; abundance: NA; d_gene: TRBD1; CDR3aa: CASRMDRVWTEAFF; CDR3nt: TGTGCCAGTAGGATGGACAGGGTCTGGACTGAAGCTTTCTTT
j_gene: TRBJ1-6; v_gene: TRBV19; abundance: NA; d_gene: TRBD1; CDR3aa: CASSGDRPNSPLHF; CDR3nt: TGTGCCAGTAGTGGGGACAGGCCCAATTCACCCCTCCACTTT
j_gene: TRBJ1-5; v_gene: TRBV10-3; abundance: NA; d_gene: TRBD1; CDR3aa: CAISEAHRGSNQPQHF; CDR3nt: TGTGCCATCAGTGAAGCTCACAGGGGTAGCAATCAGCCCCAGCATTTT
j_gene: TRBJ2-4; v_gene: TRBV30; abundance: NA; d_gene: NA; CDR3aa: CAWSVSGNIQYF; CDR3nt: TGTGCCTGGAGTGTAAGCGGAAACATTCAGTACTTC
j_gene: TRBJ2-7; v_gene: TRBV14; abundance: NA; d_gene: NA; CDR3aa: CASSQGLTGGVYFYEQYF; CDR3nt: TGTGCCAGCAGCCAAGGTCTCACCGGAGGCGTATACTTCTACGAGCAGTACTTC
j_gene: TRBJ2-7; v_gene: TRBV12-5; abundance: NA; d_gene: NA; CDR3aa: CASGLRSRGLFREPPGEQYF; CDR3nt: TGTGCTAGTGGTTTAAGGTCCCGGGGTCTTTTCAGGGAACCTCCGGGCGAGCAGTACTTC
j_gene: TRBJ1-4; v_gene: TRBV20-1; abundance: few; d_gene: TRBD1; CDR3aa: CSGRTGFRLFF; CDR3nt: TGCAGTGGGAGGACAGGGTTCAGACTGTTTTTT
j_gene: TRBJ2-3; v_gene: TRBV6-6; abundance: NA; d_gene: TRBD1; CDR3aa: CASRPGQGRTDTQYF; CDR3nt: TGTGCCAGCAGGCCGGGACAGGGTCGTACAGATACGCAGTATTTT
j_gene: TRBJ2-3; v_gene: TRBV11-2; abundance: NA; d_gene: NA; CDR3aa: CASSSIGSPQDTQYF; CDR3nt: TGTGCCAGCAGCTCGATCGGGTCCCCGCAAGATACGCAGTATTTT
j_gene: TRBJ1-4; v_gene: TRBV9; abundance: NA; d_gene: NA; CDR3aa: CASSQGPRGGEKLFF; CDR3nt: TGTGCCAGCAGCCAAGGGCCCAGAGGTGGGGAAAAACTGTTTTTT
j_gene: TRBJ1-3; v_gene: TRBV7-3; abundance: NA; d_gene: NA; CDR3aa: CASSLEGVGNTIYF; CDR3nt: TGTGCCAGCAGCTTAGAGGGAGTTGGAAACACCATATATTTT
j_gene: TRBJ1-1; v_gene: TRBV21-1; abundance: NA; d_gene: NA; CDR3aa: CASSPRCRGEGKNTEAFF; CDR3nt: TGTGCCAGCAGCCCACGTTGCCGTGGCGAAGGGAAGAACACTGAAGCTTTCTTT
j_gene: TRBJ1-3; v_gene: TRBV10-2; abundance: NA; d_gene: TRBD1; CDR3aa: CASGEGARSGNTIYF; CDR3nt: TGCGCCAGCGGCGAGGGGGCCCGCTCTGGAAACACCATATATTTT
j_gene: TRBJ2-3; v_gene: TRBV5-1; abundance: few; d_gene: NA; CDR3aa: CASSLQGGPTDTQYF; CDR3nt: TGCGCCAGCAGCTTACAGGGCGGGCCCACAGATACGCAGTATTTT
j_gene: TRBJ2-2; v_gene: TRBV5-1; abundance: NA; d_gene: TRBD1; CDR3aa: CASRGTGLDTGELFF; CDR3nt: TGCGCCAGCAGGGGGACAGGTCTTGACACCGGGGAGCTGTTTTTT